This T cell receptor (beta chain) is from a study of cytotoxic CD8 clonotypes in ibrutinib-treated CLL. This clone occurred a few times. Its antigen is undetermined. Overall study results and limits: An increase in clonality occurred at ibrutinib response, followed by a return toward baseline at progression.

Germline CDR1 and CDR2: SGHTA and FQGTGA. V gave up 1 base and J gave up 4 bases, with 8 bases separating them. The CDR3 is 15 residues long. The sequencing depth, 1 in 200,000 to 1 in 1 million T cells, was the target. The protocol was immunoSEQ multiplex PCR, while the TCRdb copy is restricted to in-frame clones and leaves out a portion. The sample has about 160,000 clones; approximately 80% are singletons. This specimen was PBMCs, taken after 12 months of ibrutinib treatment. This clonotype was obtained from a human donor with chronic lymphocytic leukemia. The genes are TRBV7-3 and TRBJ2-6; maybe TRBD1 (5 bases). CDR3 DNA sequence: TGTGCCAGCAGCTTAATGACAGCAGGGGCCAACGTCCTGACTTTC. Encoded protein: CASSLMTAGANVLTF.